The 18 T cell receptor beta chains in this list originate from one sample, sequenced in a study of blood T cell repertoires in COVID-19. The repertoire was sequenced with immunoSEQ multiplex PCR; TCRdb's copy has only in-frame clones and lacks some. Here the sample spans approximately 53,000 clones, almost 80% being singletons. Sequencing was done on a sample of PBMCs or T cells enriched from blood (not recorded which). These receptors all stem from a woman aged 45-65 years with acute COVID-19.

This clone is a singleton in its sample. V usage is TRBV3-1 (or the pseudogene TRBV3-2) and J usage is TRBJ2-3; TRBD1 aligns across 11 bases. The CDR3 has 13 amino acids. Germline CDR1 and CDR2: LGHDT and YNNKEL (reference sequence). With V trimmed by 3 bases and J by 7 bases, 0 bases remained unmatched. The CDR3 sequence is CASSQDRGHTQYF. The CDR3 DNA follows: TGTGCCAGCAGCCAGGACAGGGGGCATACGCAGTATTTT.

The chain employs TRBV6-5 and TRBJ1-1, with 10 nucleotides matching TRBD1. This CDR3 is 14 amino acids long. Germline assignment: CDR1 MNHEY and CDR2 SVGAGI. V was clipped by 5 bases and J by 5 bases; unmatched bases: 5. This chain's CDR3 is CASSPPGQGTEAFF. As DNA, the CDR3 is TGTGCCAGCAGTCCCCCGGGACAGGGGACTGAAGCTTTCTTT.

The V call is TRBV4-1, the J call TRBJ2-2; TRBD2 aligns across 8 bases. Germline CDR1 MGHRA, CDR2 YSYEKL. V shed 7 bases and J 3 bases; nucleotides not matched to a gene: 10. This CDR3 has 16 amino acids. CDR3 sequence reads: CASTPSGTSDTGELFF. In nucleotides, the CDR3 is TGCGCCAGCACCCCATCCGGGACTAGTGACACCGGGGAGCTGTTTTTT.

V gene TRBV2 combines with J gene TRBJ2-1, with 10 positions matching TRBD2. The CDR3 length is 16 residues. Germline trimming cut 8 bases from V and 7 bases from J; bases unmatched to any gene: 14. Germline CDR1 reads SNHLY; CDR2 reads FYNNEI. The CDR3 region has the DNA TGTGCCAGCCGGGGGGCCCCCGGGACTAGCGTTAATGAGCAGTTCTTC. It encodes CASRGAPGTSVNEQFF.

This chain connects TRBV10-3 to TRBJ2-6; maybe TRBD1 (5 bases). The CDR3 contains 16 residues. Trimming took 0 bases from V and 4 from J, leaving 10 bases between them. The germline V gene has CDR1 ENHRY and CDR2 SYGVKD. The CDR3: CAISESGRSGANVLTF. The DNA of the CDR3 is TGTGCCATCAGTGAGTCGGGGCGATCCGGGGCCAACGTCCTGACTTTC.

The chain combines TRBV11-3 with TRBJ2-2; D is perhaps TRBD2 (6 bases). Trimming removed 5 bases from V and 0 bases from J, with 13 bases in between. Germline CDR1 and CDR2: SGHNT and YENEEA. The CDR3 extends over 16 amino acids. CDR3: CASSPRGAANTGELFF. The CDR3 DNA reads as TGTGCCAGCAGCCCCCGCGGGGCGGCGAACACCGGGGAGCTGTTTTTT.

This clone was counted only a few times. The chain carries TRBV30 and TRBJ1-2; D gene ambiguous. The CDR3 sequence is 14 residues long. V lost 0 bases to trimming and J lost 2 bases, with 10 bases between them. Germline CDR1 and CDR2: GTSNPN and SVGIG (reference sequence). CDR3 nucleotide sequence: TGTGCCTGGAGTGTGGGAGCTCTGAACTATGGCTACACCTTC. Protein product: CAWSVGALNYGYTF.

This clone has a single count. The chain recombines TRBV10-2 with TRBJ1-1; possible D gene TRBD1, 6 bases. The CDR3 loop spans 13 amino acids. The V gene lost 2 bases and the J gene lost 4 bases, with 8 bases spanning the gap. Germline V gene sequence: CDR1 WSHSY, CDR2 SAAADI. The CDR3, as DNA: TGCGCCAGCAGTGAGCAGGGGCCCACTGAAGCTTTCTTT. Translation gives CASSEQGPTEAFF.

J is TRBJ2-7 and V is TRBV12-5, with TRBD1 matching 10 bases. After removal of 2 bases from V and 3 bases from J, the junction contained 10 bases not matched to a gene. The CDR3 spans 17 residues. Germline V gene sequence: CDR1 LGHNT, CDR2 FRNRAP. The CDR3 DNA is TGTGCTAGTGGTTTGACGGCCGGGACAGGGGTTCGCTACGAGCAGTACTTC. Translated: CASGLTAGTGVRYEQYF.

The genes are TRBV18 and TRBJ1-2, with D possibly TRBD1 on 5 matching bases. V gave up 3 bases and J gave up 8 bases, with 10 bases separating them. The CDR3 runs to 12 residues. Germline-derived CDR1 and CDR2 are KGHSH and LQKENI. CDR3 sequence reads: CASSPSQGGYTF. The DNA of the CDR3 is TGTGCCAGCTCACCGTCCCAGGGAGGCTACACCTTC.

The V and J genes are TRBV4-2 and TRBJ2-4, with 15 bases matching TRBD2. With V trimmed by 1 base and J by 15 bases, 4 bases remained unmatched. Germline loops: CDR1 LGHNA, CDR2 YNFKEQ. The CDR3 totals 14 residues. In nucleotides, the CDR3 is TGTGCCAGCAGCCAAGGGACTAGCGGGGGGGCCGGGTACTTC. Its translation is CASSQGTSGGAGYF.

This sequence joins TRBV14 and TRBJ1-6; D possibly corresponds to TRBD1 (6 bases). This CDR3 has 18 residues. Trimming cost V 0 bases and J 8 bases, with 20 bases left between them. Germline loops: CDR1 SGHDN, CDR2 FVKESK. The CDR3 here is CASSQDGKIQGRDSPLHF. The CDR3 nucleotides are TGTGCCAGCAGCCAAGACGGGAAAATACAGGGCAGAGATTCACCCCTCCACTTT.

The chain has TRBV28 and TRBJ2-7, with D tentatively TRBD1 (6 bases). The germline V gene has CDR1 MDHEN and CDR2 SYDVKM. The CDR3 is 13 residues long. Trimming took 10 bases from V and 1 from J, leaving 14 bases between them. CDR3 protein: CATTTGNSYEQYF. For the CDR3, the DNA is TGTGCCACCACTACAGGGAATTCCTACGAGCAGTACTTC.

DNA of the CDR3: TGCGCCAGCATGAAGGACAGGGGACCCGAGCAGTACTTC. Translated, it gives CASMKDRGPEQYF. The chain combines TRBV5-1 with TRBJ2-7; 9 nucleotides agree with TRBD1. Germline CDR1 and CDR2: SGHRS and YFSETQ. CDR3 length equals 13 residues. V trimming: 6 bases; J trimming: 6 bases; junction bases outside the gene matches: 7.

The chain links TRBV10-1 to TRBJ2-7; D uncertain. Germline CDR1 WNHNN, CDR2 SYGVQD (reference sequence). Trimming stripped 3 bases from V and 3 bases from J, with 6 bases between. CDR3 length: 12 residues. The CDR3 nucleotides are TGCGCCAGCAGTGATTCCAACTACGAGCAGTACTTC. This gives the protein CASSDSNYEQYF.

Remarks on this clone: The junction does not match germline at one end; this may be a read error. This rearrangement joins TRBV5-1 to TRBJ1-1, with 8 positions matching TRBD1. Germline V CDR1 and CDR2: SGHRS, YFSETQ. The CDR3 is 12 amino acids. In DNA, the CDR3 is TGCGCCAGCAGCCCTGGGACAGGCTGGGGCCTTTTT. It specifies CASSPGTGWGLF.

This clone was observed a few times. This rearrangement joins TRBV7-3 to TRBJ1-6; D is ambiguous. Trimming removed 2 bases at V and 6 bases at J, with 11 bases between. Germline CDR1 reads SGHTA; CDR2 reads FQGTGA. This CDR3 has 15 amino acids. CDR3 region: CASSLLGSGNSPLHF. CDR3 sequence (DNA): TGTGCCAGCAGCTTACTAGGGAGCGGTAATTCACCCCTCCACTTT.

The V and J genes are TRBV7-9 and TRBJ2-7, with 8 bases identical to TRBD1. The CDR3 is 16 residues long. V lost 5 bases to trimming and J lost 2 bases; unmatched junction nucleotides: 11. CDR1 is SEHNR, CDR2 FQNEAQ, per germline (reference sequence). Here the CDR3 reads CASSTSGTGFPYEQYF. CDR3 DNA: TGTGCCAGCAGCACATCCGGGACAGGTTTTCCCTACGAGCAGTACTTC.